This TCR beta chain was recorded in a study of blood T cell repertoires in COVID-19. The authors' processing: Amplification of reference gene primers was used by the study to estimate nucleated cell counts. The assay was immunoSEQ multiplex PCR, and TCRdb's table has in-frame clones only and misses some. The V and J calls and clone size come from that table; D and trimming were worked out from the DNA. The profile shows fewer than 120,000 clones, around 80% of them singletons. The CDR3 is 17 amino acids. CDR1 and CDR2 from the germline V gene are MNHEY and SVGEGT. V shed 4 bases and J 7 bases; nucleotides not matched to a gene: 10.

The chain uses TRBV6-2 or TRBV6-3 and TRBJ2-1, with 13 bases lining up with TRBD2. Sequencing was done on a sample of peripheral blood. The TCR was taken from a woman of 80 years or more with acute or convalescent COVID-19. CDR3 residues: CASSSRTSGRFGNEQFF. CDR3 coding DNA: TGTGCCAGCAGTTCGCGGACTAGCGGGAGATTTGGTAATGAGCAGTTCTTC.